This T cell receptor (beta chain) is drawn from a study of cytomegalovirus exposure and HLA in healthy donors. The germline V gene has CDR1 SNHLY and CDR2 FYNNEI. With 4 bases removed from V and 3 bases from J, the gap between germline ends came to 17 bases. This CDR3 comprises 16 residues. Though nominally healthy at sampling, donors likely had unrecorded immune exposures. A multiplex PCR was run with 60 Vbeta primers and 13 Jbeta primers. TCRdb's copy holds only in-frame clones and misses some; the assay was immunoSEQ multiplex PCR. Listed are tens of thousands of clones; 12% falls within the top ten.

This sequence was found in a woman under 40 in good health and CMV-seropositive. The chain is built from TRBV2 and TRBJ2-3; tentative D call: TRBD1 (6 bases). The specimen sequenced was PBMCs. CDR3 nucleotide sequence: TGTGCCAGCAGTGGTTACAGGGACCCCTCGACAGATACGCAGTATTTT. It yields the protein CASSGYRDPSTDTQYF.